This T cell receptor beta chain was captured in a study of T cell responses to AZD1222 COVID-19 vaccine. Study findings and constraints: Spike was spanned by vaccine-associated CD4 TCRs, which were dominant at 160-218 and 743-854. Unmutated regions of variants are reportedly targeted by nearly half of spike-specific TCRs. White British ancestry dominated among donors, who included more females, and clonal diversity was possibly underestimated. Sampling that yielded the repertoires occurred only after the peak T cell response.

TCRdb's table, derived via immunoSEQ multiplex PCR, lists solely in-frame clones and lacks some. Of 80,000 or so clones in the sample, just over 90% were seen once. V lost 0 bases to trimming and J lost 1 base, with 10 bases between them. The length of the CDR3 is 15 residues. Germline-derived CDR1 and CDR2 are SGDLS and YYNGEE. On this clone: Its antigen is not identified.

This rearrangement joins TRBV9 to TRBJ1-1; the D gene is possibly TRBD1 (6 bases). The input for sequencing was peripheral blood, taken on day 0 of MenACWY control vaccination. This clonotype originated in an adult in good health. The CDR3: CASSVVGTRNTEAFF. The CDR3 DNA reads TGTGCCAGCAGCGTAGTTGGGACAAGGAACACTGAAGCTTTCTTT.